This T cell receptor (beta chain) originates from a study of T cell clonotyping in hematopoietic cell transplantation. Overall study results and limits: No sorting was done, leaving CD4 and CD8 contributions mixed.

Remarks on this clone: The target antigen is unknown.

The protocol was immunoSEQ multiplex PCR, while the TCRdb copy is restricted to in-frame clones and leaves out a portion. The sample has 15,000 to 20,000 clones, roughly 91% seen once. Input material: peripheral blood mononuclear cells. The receptor comes from a man aged 40-55 years in good health. Some clones in this sample may be carry-over from other donors' samples.

DNA of the CDR3: TGTGCCAGTAGAGAGGGTTGGGGTAGAATGAACACTGAAGCTTTCTTT. Translating it yields CASREGWGRMNTEAFF. The chain recombines TRBV19 with TRBJ1-1; no definite D call. Germline CDR1 LNHDA, CDR2 SQIVND (reference sequence). Trimming left V 6 bases short and J 0 bases short, with 17 bases between. CDR3 length: 16 residues.